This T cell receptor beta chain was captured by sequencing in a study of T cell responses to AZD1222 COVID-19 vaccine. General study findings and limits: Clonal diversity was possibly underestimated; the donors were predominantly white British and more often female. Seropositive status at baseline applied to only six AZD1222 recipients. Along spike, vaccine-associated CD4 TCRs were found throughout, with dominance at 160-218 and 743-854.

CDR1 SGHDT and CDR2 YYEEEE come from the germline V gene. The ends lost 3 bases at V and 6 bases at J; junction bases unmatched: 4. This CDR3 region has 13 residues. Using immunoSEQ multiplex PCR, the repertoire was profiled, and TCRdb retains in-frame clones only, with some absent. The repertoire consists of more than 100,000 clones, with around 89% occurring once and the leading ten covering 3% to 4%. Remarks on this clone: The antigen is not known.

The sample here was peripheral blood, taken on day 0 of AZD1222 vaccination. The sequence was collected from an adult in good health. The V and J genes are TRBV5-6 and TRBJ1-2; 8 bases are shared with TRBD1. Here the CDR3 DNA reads TGTGCCAGCAGCTACCCAGGGGGCGATGGCTACACCTTC. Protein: CASSYPGGDGYTF. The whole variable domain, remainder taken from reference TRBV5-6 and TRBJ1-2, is DAGVTQSPTHLIKTRGQQVTLRCSPKSGHDTVSWYQQALGQGPQFIFQYYEEEERQRGNFPDRFSGHQFPNYSSELNVNALLLGDSALYLCASSYPGGDGYTFGSGTRLTVV.